The rows below give T cell receptor beta chains drawn from one sample of a study of T-cell reconstitution after alpha-beta-depleted transplantation in children. Each CDR3 protein gets one entry after TCRdb re-called the PCR reads with MiXCR. The sample shows approximately 590,000 distinct CDR3 sequences, about 10% of them seen only once. The sequencing used PBMCs from the stem cell graft donor, collected from the stem cell graft. These receptors all come from a human donor who donated a stem cell graft to a child with acute myeloid leukemia. Each CDR3 is given with its conserved first and last residue. The D gene is left open where the match is weak. A clone size is listed for some rows: how often the clone was seen (once, few, many), or a class if it is expanded.

v_call	clone_size	j_call	d_call	cdr3_aa	cdr3_nt
TRBV29-1	few	TRBJ2-5	TRBD1	CSVGVTGGQETQYF	TGCAGCGTTGGCGTAACAGGGGGGCAAGAGACCCAGTACTTC
TRBV5-1	many	TRBJ2-1	TRBD2	CASSPGIAGGEQFF	TGCGCCAGCAGCCCAGGAATAGCGGGAGGAGAGCAGTTCTTC
TRBV27	few	TRBJ2-3	TRBD2	CASSFLAGFTDTQYF	TGTGCCAGCAGTTTTTTAGCGGGATTCACAGATACGCAGTATTTT
TRBV28	few	TRBJ1-4	NA	CATVTGLTNEKLFF	TGTGCCACCGTAACAGGGCTAACTAATGAAAAACTGTTTTTT
TRBV6-2/TRBV6-3	NA	TRBJ2-7	TRBD1	CASSPTRQGAGEQYF	TGTGCCAGCAGCCCCACCAGGCAGGGGGCAGGGGAGCAGTACTTC
TRBV6-5	many	TRBJ2-7	NA	CASSYGTRRAGSYEQYF	TGTGCCAGCAGTTACGGTACAAGGCGTGCGGGTTCATACGAGCAGTACTTC
TRBV7-2	NA	TRBJ2-3	NA	CASSFQLSTDTQYF	TGTGCCAGCAGCTTCCAATTGAGCACAGATACGCAGTATTTT
TRBV5-1	many	TRBJ2-7	TRBD2	CASSTGLAGGRYEQYF	TGCGCCAGCAGCACGGGACTAGCGGGAGGTCGTTACGAGCAGTACTTC
TRBV6-5	NA	TRBJ1-3	NA	CASSYLKQGSGNTIYF	TGTGCCAGCAGTTACCTTAAACAGGGTTCGGGAAACACCATATATTTT
TRBV5-1	many	TRBJ2-3	TRBD1	CASSAGTGASTDTQYF	TGCGCCAGCAGCGCCGGGACAGGCGCTAGCACAGATACGCAGTATTTT
TRBV12-3/TRBV12-4	few	TRBJ2-7	TRBD1	CASTSNRGRAYEQYF	TGTGCCAGCACTTCAAACAGGGGTCGGGCCTACGAGCAGTACTTC
TRBV20-1	many	TRBJ2-5	TRBD1	CSAPGTAQETQYF	TGCAGTGCCCCTGGGACAGCCCAAGAGACCCAGTACTTC
TRBV20-1	many	TRBJ1-4	TRBD1	CSARDLQGHEKLFF	TGCAGTGCTAGAGATTTACAGGGGCATGAAAAACTGTTTTTT
TRBV4-3	NA	TRBJ2-7	TRBD1	CASSPGQGGLYEQYF	TGCGCCAGCAGTCCTGGACAGGGAGGTCTCTACGAGCAGTACTTC
TRBV3-1	few	TRBJ2-6	NA	CASSQLTNSGANVLTF	TGTGCCAGCAGCCAACTAACTAACTCTGGGGCCAACGTCCTGACTTTC
TRBV12-3/TRBV12-4	few	TRBJ1-6	TRBD1	CASSLTGLGSPLHF	TGTGCCAGCAGTCTGACAGGGCTCGGGTCACCCCTCCACTTT
TRBV28	many	TRBJ2-7	NA	CASSLSLGSYEQYF	TGTGCCAGCAGTTTATCGCTAGGGTCGTACGAGCAGTACTTC
TRBV7-6	many	TRBJ1-4	TRBD1	CASSSRQGRNEKLFF	TGTGCCAGCAGCTCCCGACAGGGCAGGAATGAAAAACTGTTTTTT
TRBV12-3/TRBV12-4	few	TRBJ1-4	NA	CASSVGEKLFF	TGTGCCAGCAGTGTGGGGGAAAAACTGTTTTTT
TRBV3-1	few	TRBJ1-5	TRBD1	CASSQGQGVGGQPQHF	TGTGCCAGCAGCCAGGGACAGGGGGTAGGAGGTCAGCCCCAGCATTTT
TRBV9	NA	TRBJ2-7	TRBD2	CASSVGQGGTYEQYF	TGTGCCAGCAGCGTAGGGCAGGGAGGGACCTACGAGCAGTACTTC
TRBV5-1	many	TRBJ2-6	NA	CASSLEKGAGANVLTF	TGCGCCAGCAGCTTAGAGAAGGGGGCTGGGGCCAACGTCCTGACTTTC
TRBV20-1	many	TRBJ2-5	NA	CSGWLSGQETQYF	TGCAGTGGTTGGCTTTCGGGACAAGAGACCCAGTACTTC
TRBV30	NA	TRBJ2-1	NA	CAWSNRAGDEQFF	TGTGCCTGGAGTAACCGGGCCGGTGATGAGCAGTTCTTC
TRBV5-1	NA	TRBJ1-1	NA	CASREASLNTEAFF	TGCGCCAGCAGAGAGGCCTCTTTGAACACTGAAGCTTTCTTT
TRBV9	NA	TRBJ1-4	NA	CASSVEGPADGKLFF	TGTGCCAGCAGCGTAGAAGGGCCCGCCGACGGAAAACTGTTTTTT
TRBV7-2	few	TRBJ2-7	TRBD1	CASSLIQGEGYEQYF	TGTGCCAGCAGCTTAATACAGGGGGAAGGCTACGAGCAGTACTTC
TRBV7-9	many	TRBJ2-3	NA	CASSSAGRSTDTQYF	TGTGCCAGCAGCTCGGCAGGGCGAAGCACAGATACGCAGTATTTT
TRBV28	many	TRBJ2-6	NA	CASSSRSGANVLTF	TGTGCCAGCAGTTCCCGCTCTGGGGCCAACGTCCTGACTTTC
TRBV27	few	TRBJ2-7	NA	CASSFSSGVVEQYF	TGTGCCAGCAGTTTCAGTTCAGGGGTGGTCGAGCAGTACTTC
TRBV7-2	NA	TRBJ2-7	NA	CASSTPPERAFSYEQYF	TGTGCCAGCAGCACCCCCCCGGAGCGGGCCTTCTCCTACGAGCAGTACTTC
TRBV20-1	few	TRBJ2-5	NA	CSASRDLQETQYF	TGCAGTGCTAGTCGGGACTTACAAGAGACCCAGTACTTC
TRBV12-3/TRBV12-4	many	TRBJ2-3	NA	CASSPLRDTQYF	TGTGCCAGCAGTCCCCTTAGAGATACGCAGTATTTT
TRBV12-3/TRBV12-4	few	TRBJ2-7	NA	CASSLSDYVKYF	TGTGCCAGCAGTTTAAGTGACTACGTTAAGTACTTC
TRBV7-9	NA	TRBJ2-7	TRBD2	CASSKGGTSEKQYF	TGTGCCAGCAGCAAAGGAGGGACTAGCGAGAAGCAGTACTTC
TRBV2	few	TRBJ2-4	NA	CASTIQPGSKNIQYF	TGTGCCAGCACTATCCAGCCGGGGTCCAAAAACATTCAGTACTTC
TRBV6-5	NA	TRBJ2-2	NA	CASSYVGRRVTGELFF	TGTGCCAGCAGTTATGTCGGTCGGAGGGTCACCGGGGAGCTGTTTTTT
TRBV6-2/TRBV6-3	NA	TRBJ2-1	TRBD2	CASTPGLERNEQFF	TGTGCCAGCACCCCTGGACTAGAAAGGAATGAGCAGTTCTTC
TRBV5-1	many	TRBJ2-6	NA	CASSLTAGANVLTF	TGCGCCAGCAGCTTGACGGCTGGGGCCAACGTCCTGACTTTC
TRBV6-2/TRBV6-3	NA	TRBJ2-2	NA	CASSYPRGRYNTGELFF	TGTGCCAGCAGTTACCCCCGAGGCAGATACAACACCGGGGAGCTGTTTTTT
TRBV27	few	TRBJ2-5	NA	CASSLYPGQETQYF	TGTGCCAGCAGTTTATATCCAGGCCAAGAGACCCAGTACTTC
TRBV7-2	few	TRBJ2-5	TRBD2	CASSEPGLAGGGRETQYF	TGTGCCAGCAGCGAGCCGGGACTAGCGGGAGGCGGAAGAGAGACCCAGTACTTC
TRBV12-3/TRBV12-4	many	TRBJ2-7	NA	CASSPSGSPYEQYF	TGTGCCAGCAGTCCCTCCGGGAGTCCCTACGAGCAGTACTTC
TRBV20-1	few	TRBJ2-7	NA	CSARALARDYEQYF	TGCAGTGCTAGGGCCCTAGCGCGCGACTACGAGCAGTACTTC
TRBV20-1	NA	TRBJ2-1	NA	CSARDSRVSYNEQFF	TGCAGTGCTAGAGACAGTAGGGTCTCCTACAATGAGCAGTTCTTC
TRBV4-3	once	TRBJ2-2	NA	CASSQGGGAKTGELFF	TGCGCCAGCAGCCAAGGTGGGGGGGCAAAAACCGGGGAGCTGTTTTTT